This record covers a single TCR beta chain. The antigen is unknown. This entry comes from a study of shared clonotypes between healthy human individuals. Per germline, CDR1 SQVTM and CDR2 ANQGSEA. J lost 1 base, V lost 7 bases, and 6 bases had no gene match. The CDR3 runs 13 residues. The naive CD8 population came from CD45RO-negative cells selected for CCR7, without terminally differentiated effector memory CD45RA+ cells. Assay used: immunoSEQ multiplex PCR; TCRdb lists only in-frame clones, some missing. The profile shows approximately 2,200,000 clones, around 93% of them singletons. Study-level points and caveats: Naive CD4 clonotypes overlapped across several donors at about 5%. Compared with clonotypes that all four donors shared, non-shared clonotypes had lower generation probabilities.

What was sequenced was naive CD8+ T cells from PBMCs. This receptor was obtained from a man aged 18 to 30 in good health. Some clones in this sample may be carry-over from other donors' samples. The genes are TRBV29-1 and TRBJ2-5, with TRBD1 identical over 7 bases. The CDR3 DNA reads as TGCAGCGCAAACAGGGACAGCCAAGAGACCCAGTACTTC. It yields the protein CSANRDSQETQYF.